The entry that follows covers one TCR beta chain sequence. In this sample, this clone turned up a few times. What antigen it recognizes has not been identified. No base-level quality is on record; no much larger clone is a single base apart. The record originates from a study of cytomegalovirus exposure and HLA in healthy donors (dated by TCRdb to 2016 to 2017). With respect to the entire study: An earlier analysis of several hundred of the donors reported around 280 Gb of sequence data and roughly 120 million unique TCR beta sequences obtained from about 179 million T cells. Approximately 330 gigabases of sequencing data and roughly 81 million unique TCR sequences made up an early release that covered fewer than 650 HLA-typed donors. The genetic ancestry cluster associated with self-reported Caucasian donors included about four fifths of the 398 genotyped donors. The study was designed to test whether signatures of past pathogen exposure could be identified by cataloging public T cell receptors. The study profiled the T cell repertoires of under 700 subjects by immunosequencing and related them to cytomegalovirus serostatus. In addition to the first cohort of hundreds of subjects, a separate validation cohort of over 90 different subjects was used. The study combined high-throughput TCR immunosequencing, statistical association of individual TCRs with disease status, and machine learning to predict cytomegalovirus infection status. A later analysis re-analyzed previously published TCR beta repertoires from 650 to 800 donors and added high-resolution HLA genotyping to study TCR occurrence patterns. The later analysis used no new phenotypic data to find candidate immune exposures, relying instead on TCR beta sequences and their occurrence across donors. An earlier analysis of around 580 of the donors used high-throughput TCR beta sequencing to judge whether each TCR beta V gene segment behaved as functional or pseudogenic. Donor age, sex, ethnicity and CMV serostatus were collected together with the repertoire data. A later genetic analysis used genome-wide SNP genotypes for about three fifths of the 666 donors, treating that subset as a discovery cohort. Every repertoire in the discovery cohort had been generated on one and the same sequencing platform. HLA typing included class I and class II loci at four-digit resolution. The number of donors typed differed by locus, with about 629-630 for A, B, C, DRB1 and DQB1, 522 for DQA1, nearly 610 for DPA1, and over 400 for DPB1. Several DR-DQ haplotypes were treated as single units for association and clustering because of strong linkage in the cohort. Across some 400 genotyped donors of the cohort, an average of about 250,000 unique TCR beta nucleotide sequences per donor were sequenced, and around 19% of those sequences were non-productive.

The cohort consisted of 670 or so healthy bone marrow donors. At the time of sampling, every cohort member was nominally healthy, though immune exposures that went unrecorded were likely present. The donor tested CMV seronegative and was one of the 352 seronegative cohort members. Every donor gave a peripheral blood sample, and the peripheral blood mononuclear cells from that sample were used for TCR beta sequencing. The Qiagen DNeasy Blood Extraction Kit was used to extract genomic DNA from the blood cell samples. The study at large found these results: Roughly 17 rarely observed V segments, including chromosome 9 orphons, were excluded from the earlier analysis of several hundred of the donors because counts were too low. The study listed 150 to 200 TCR beta chains as associated with cytomegalovirus. Some IMGT-functional V segments, including TRBV6-2 and TRBV6-3, could not be told apart with the 87-base-pair reads, so those segments were excluded. Compared with the approximately 670-donor mean, donors in an Asian-associated ancestry cluster had fewer N-insertions in productive TCRs, according to a later genetic analysis. A further reported finding was that TCR beta sequences accurately predicted the HLA-A and HLA-B alleles for most subjects in the first cohort. In a later analysis, around 17,000 TCR beta sequences were associated with specific HLA alleles at a false discovery rate of 0.05. While some public TCRs were present in many individuals, most TCR sequences turned up only very rarely across donors. The sequencing pipeline was judged likely to have produced a cluster of highly shared sequence variants as a technical artifact. A few of the identified cytomegalovirus-associated TCR beta chains were confirmed in vitro to be specific for cytomegalovirus antigens. The presence/absence analyses assumed that sequencing depth was roughly uniform across donors, and that assumption may not be true. A later analysis found that most CMV-associated TCR beta chains appeared HLA-restricted, with HLA associations seemingly driven largely by CMV exposure. In a later analysis, HLA-associated TCR beta chains showed more clonal expansion and lower generation probabilities than non-associated chains that were equally common. A later analysis reported that several top co-occurrence clusters appeared linked to parvovirus B19, influenza, CMV and Epstein-Barr virus. In both the original and validation cohorts, the classifier was reported to diagnose cytomegalovirus status with high specificity and sensitivity. An association between a missense DCLRE1C variant and V-gene and J-gene trimming of TCR beta chains was found in a later genetic analysis and replicated in an independent cohort. In an earlier analysis of 587 of the donors, most TCR beta V segments were observed in productive rearrangements about 87% or about 30% of the time, broadly matching IMGT annotations. This cohort had only TCR beta chains sequenced, and the lack of alpha or paired-chain data limited which features could be detected. In a later analysis, the rate of TCR association differed among HLA loci, with DRB1 alleles having the most associated TCRs and HLA-C alleles having the fewest. Linkage disequilibrium might explain the correlated functional status among segregating V segments, but an unknown experimental factor could not be ruled out. The authors suggested that the approach could potentially be generalized to other disease states and immunological phenotypes. When HLA alleles, especially DR and DQ, strongly co-occurred, TCR associations were difficult to assign to individual alleles. HLA typing was unavailable for some donors at each locus, so association tests used only the typed subset. CMV serostatus was the only immune exposure information available for the cohort.

The library was produced with the immunoSEQ multiplex PCR assay. For the multiplex PCR, a mixture combining 60 forward primers for TCR Vbeta segments and 13 reverse primers for TCR Jbeta segments was used. A multiplex PCR assay on genomic DNA amplified the CDR3 region of rearranged TCR beta genes. The Illumina HiSeq System was used to sequence the amplified TCR beta libraries as 87-base-pair reads. Per the original workflow: A later analysis counted approximately 76 million unique TCR beta chains across the 666 repertoires, and roughly 11 million of these chains were shared by at least two donors. Raw reads were error-corrected and collapsed into unique sequences with a nearest-neighbor algorithm that merged closely related sequences to remove PCR and sequencing errors. To assign V, D and J gene segments, CDR3 sequences were aligned to IMGT reference sequences. Each retained sequence needed at least a six-nucleotide match to both a V gene segment and a J gene segment. A rearrangement counted as productive if the CDR3 had no stop codons and remained in frame with V and J, and every other rearrangement counted as non-productive. Following IMGT convention, CDR3 was defined as the stretch from the second conserved V-encoded cysteine to the conserved J-encoded phenylalanine. In an earlier analysis of 587 of the donors, sequences lacking an unambiguous match to a single V gene segment were excluded. An earlier analysis of 587 of the donors called V segments functional above 56.7% productive rearrangements and segregating when the between-donor standard deviation exceeded 5%. To diagnose cytomegalovirus status from the catalog of TCR beta chain sequences, a statistical classification framework was built. A later analysis assigned V and J genes by comparing TCR nucleotide sequences with IMGT/GENE-DB human TR gene sequences. In a later analysis, CDR3 sequences and most-parsimonious VDJ recombination scenarios were assigned using the TCRdist pipeline. A later analysis defined each TCR beta chain by its CDR3 amino acid sequence plus V-gene family, and excluded reads lacking a unique V-gene family. In a later analysis, nearly 600 highly shared, low-generation-probability nucleotide sequences were removed to address suspected cross-contamination and a sequencing artifact. In a later analysis, a clonal expansion index for each public chain was calculated from normalized within-repertoire ranks of inferred template counts. In a later analysis, generation probabilities were computed using a VDJ recombination model fitted to out-of-frame rearrangements, and the results were checked against IGoR. In a later analysis, TCR-TCR, TCR-HLA and TCR-CMV co-occurrence was scored with hypergeometric tests, and a repertoire-size bias correction was applied to TCR pairs. A later analysis estimated false discovery rates by permuting HLA or CMV assignments 20 times. In a later analysis, co-occurring TCRs were grouped using DBSCAN, and TCRdist sequence similarity was added for clustering within HLA-allele-positive subsets. Repertoires with fewer than 30,000 or more than 120,000 public chains, plus five repertoires with anomalous nucleotide sharing, were excluded from co-occurrence clustering. Sourced from immuneACCESS, this table was stored by TCRdb with only in-frame sequences that have V and J called. A share of the clones is absent; for the studies checked, an unresolved V gene accounts for under half, and the remainder has no known explanation. The V and J calls and clone size are taken from that table; D and trimming were inferred from the DNA. Here the sample has roughly 150,000 clones; around 86% occur a single time. The ten largest account for approximately 2.4% of the sample.

The CDR1 and CDR2 encoded by the germline V gene (reference sequence) are MNHEY and SMNVEV. V is reduced by 8 bases and J by 2 bases, leaving a spacing of 15 bases between them. Reading from cysteine to phenylalanine, the CDR3 counts 14 amino acids. The CDR3 DNA has 42 bases and is translated from base 1. Sequences were obtained from PBMCs. The chain joins TRBV27 to TRBJ1-1, with TRBD1 perhaps the D gene, on 5 matching bases. The TCR was taken from a male donor in good health and CMV-seronegative. The nucleotide sequence is TGTGCCAGCCTGAACCCCTGGGGCAACACTGAAGCTTTCTTT. Its protein is CASLNPWGNTEAFF.